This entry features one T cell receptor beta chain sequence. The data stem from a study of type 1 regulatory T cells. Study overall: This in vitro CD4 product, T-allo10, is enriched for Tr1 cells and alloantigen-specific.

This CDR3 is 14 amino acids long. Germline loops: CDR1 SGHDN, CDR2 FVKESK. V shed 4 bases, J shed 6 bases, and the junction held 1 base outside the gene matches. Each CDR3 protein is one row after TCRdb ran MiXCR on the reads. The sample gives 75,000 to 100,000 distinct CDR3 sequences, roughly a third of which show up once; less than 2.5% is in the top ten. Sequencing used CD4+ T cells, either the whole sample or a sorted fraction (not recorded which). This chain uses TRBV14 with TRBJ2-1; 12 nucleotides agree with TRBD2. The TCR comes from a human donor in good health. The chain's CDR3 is CASSPLAGGNEQFF. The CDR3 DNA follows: TGTGCCAGCAGCCCACTAGCGGGGGGCAATGAGCAGTTCTTC.